Below, 7 T cell receptor beta chains from the same sample are listed, as sequenced in a study of shared T cell receptors in the human thymus. Sequenced by immunoSEQ multiplex PCR; TCRdb stores in-frame clones only, minus some. The top ten hold approximately 0.0097% of the sample, which has 640,000 or so clones, around 87% seen once. These sequences were also reported in another study, on human thymus T cells.

Sequences were obtained from thymocytes. All receptors derive from a boy in the first two years of life with a congenital heart defect.

The V gene is TRBV5-1, the J gene TRBJ1-6; TRBD1 matches at 7 bases. The length of the CDR3 is 15 residues. With V trimmed by 1 base and J by 6 bases, 4 bases remained unmatched. The germline CDR1 and CDR2 sequences are SGHRS and YFSETQ. CDR3: CASSLRQGPNSPLHF. In DNA form, the CDR3 reads TGCGCCAGCAGCTTGCGACAGGGTCCTAATTCACCCCTCCACTTT.

This clone came up once. This chain joins TRBV15 and TRBJ1-4; a weak D match, TRBD1 (5 bases). The V end lost 0 bases, the J end lost 0 bases, and 20 bases lay between the germline ends. The germline V gene encodes CDR1 LNHNV and CDR2 YYDKDF (reference sequence). This CDR3 is 20 amino acids long. CDR3 coding DNA: TGTGCCACCAGCAGAGATTGGGTCGGGGGGGTTTTGCCAACTAATGAAAAACTGTTTTTT. Protein sequence: CATSRDWVGGVLPTNEKLFF.

The V and J genes are TRBV5-4 and TRBJ2-2; D gene ambiguous. Deletions cut 2 bases from V and 3 bases from J, with 8 bases between. CDR3 size: 14 residues. From germline, CDR1 is SGHNT and CDR2 YYREEE (reference sequence). Here the CDR3 DNA reads TGTGCCAGCAGCTTTAACACCTACACCGGGGAGCTGTTTTTT. Its translation is CASSFNTYTGELFF.

The V call is TRBV10-1, the J call TRBJ2-1, with a possible D match to TRBD2 (5 bases). Germline CDR1 is WNHNN and CDR2 is SYGVQD (reference sequence). V shed 3 bases and J shed 2 bases, with 14 bases lying between them. CDR3 length: 16 amino acids. The CDR3 here is CASSDTLGSPYNEQFF. As DNA, the CDR3 is TGCGCCAGCAGTGACACACTAGGATCCCCCTACAATGAGCAGTTCTTC.

This chain uses TRBV5-4 with TRBJ1-1, with D maybe TRBD1 (6 bases). V lost 4 bases to trimming and J lost 2 bases, with 12 bases between them. The CDR3 loop spans 14 amino acids. CDR1 and CDR2 from the germline V gene are SGHNT and YYREEE (reference sequence). The CDR3 DNA reads as TGTGCCAGCAGCCGGGGACAAATTAACACTGAAGCTTTCTTT. Amino acids: CASSRGQINTEAFF. Full variable domain (rest looked up from reference TRBV5-4 and TRBJ1-1): ETGVTQSPTHLIKTRGQQVTLRCSSQSGHNTVSWYQQALGQGPQFIFQYYREEENGRGNFPPRFSGLQFPNYSSELNVNALELDDSALYLCASSRGQINTEAFFGQGTRLTVV.

The rearrangement joins TRBV6-6 to TRBJ2-3, with TRBD1 identical over 9 bases. Germline CDR1 reads MNHNY; CDR2 reads SVGAGI (reference sequence). V lost 7 bases, J lost 2 bases, and 7 bases stayed unmatched. CDR3 size: 15 residues. The CDR3 region is CASINRDRATDTQYF. In DNA form, the CDR3 reads TGTGCCAGCATAAACCGGGACAGGGCCACAGATACGCAGTATTTT.

The chain couples TRBV7-2 to TRBJ1-1; weak D call: TRBD1 (6 bases). CDR3 length: 13 amino acids. V was pared by 5 bases and J by 8 bases, with 15 bases between. Germline assignment: CDR1 SGHTA and CDR2 FQGNSA. CDR3 sequence reads: CASSRTGHGEAFF. The DNA of the CDR3 is TGTGCCAGCAGCAGAACAGGGCACGGGGAAGCTTTCTTT.